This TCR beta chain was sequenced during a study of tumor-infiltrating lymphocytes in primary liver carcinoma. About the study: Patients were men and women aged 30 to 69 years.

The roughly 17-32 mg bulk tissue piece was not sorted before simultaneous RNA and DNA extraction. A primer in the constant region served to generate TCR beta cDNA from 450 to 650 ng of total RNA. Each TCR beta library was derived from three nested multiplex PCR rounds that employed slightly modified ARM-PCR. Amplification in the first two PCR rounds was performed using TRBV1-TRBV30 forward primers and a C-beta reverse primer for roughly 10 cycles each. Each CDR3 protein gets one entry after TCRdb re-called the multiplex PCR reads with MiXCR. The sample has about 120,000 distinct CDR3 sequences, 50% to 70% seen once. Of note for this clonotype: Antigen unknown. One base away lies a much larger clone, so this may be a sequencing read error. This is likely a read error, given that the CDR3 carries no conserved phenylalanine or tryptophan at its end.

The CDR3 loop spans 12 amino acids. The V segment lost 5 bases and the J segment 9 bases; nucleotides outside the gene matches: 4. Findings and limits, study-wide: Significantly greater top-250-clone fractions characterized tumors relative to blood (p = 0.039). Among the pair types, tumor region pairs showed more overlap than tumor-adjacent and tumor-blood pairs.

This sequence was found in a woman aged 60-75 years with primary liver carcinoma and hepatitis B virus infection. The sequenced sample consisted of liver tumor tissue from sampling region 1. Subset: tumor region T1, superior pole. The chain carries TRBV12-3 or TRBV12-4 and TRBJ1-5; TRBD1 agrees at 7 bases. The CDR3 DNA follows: TGTGCCAGCAGTACAGGGGTTCCGCCCCAGCATCTT. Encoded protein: CASSTGVPPQHL.